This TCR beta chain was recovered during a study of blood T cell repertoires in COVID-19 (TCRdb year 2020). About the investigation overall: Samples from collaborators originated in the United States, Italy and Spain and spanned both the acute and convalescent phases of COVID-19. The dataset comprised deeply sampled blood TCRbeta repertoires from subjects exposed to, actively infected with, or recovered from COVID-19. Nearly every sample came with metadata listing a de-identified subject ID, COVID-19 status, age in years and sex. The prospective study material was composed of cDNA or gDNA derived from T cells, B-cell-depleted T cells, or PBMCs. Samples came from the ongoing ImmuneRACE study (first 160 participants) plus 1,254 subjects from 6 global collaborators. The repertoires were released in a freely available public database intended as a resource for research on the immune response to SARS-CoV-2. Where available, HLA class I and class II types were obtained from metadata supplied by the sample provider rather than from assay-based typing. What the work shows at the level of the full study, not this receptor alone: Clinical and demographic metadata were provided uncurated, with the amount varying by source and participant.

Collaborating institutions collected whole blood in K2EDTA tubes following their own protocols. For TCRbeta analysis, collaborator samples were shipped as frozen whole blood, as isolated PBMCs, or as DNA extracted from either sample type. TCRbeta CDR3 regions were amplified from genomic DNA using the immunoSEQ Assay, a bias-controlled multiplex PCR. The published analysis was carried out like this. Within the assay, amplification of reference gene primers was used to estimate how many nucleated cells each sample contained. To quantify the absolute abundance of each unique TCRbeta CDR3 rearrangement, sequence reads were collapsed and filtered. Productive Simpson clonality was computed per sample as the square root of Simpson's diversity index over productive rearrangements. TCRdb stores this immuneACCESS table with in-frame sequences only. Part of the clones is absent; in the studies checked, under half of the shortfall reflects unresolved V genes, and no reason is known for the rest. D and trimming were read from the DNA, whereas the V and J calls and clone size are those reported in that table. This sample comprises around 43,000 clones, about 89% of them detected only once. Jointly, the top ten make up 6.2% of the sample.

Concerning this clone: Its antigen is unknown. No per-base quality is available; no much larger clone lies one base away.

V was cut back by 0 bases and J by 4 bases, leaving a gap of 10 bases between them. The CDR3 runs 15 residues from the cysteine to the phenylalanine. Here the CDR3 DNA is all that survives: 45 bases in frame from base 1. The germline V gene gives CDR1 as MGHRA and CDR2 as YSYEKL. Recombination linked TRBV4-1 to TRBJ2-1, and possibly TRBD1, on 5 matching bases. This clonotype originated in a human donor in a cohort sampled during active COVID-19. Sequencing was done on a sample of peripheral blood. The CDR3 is CASSQEGKGYNEQFF. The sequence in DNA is TGCGCCAGCAGCCAAGAAGGGAAGGGGTACAATGAGCAGTTCTTC.